These 27 T cell receptor beta chains came from one sample sequenced in a study of shared clonotypes between healthy human individuals. Clones were read by immunoSEQ multiplex PCR, and TCRdb kept only the in-frame ones, dropping some. The sample has under 1,100,000 clones, about three quarters seen once. What was sequenced was memory CD4+ T cells sorted from blood. Subset described: CD45RA-negative fraction. The receptors shown here come from a young man in good health.

The chain is built from TRBV27 and TRBJ2-2; D not resolved. Germline V lookup: CDR1 MNHEY, CDR2 SMNVEV (reference sequence). The CDR3 runs 13 residues. The V end lost 7 bases, the J end lost 1 base, and 7 bases lay between the germline ends. CDR3 protein: CASMRGNTGELFF. CDR3 DNA sequence: TGTGCCAGCATGAGAGGGAACACCGGGGAGCTGTTTTTT.

This clone has a count of ten or more. J is TRBJ2-2 and V is TRBV2, with TRBD2 as a possible D gene (5 bases). The germline V and J ends were trimmed by 8 bases and 4 bases, with 11 bases remaining between them. CDR3 size: 13 residues. Germline lookup yields CDR1 SNHLY and CDR2 FYNNEI. The CDR3 spells CASLRDSTGELFF. CDR3 coding DNA: TGTGCCAGCTTGAGGGATAGCACCGGGGAGCTGTTTTTT.

CDR3 sequence (DNA): TGTGCCAGCAGTTACGAGGCAGCTGGAAACACCATATATTTT. Its translation: CASSYEAAGNTIYF. The gene calls are TRBV6-5 and TRBJ1-3; D remains ambiguous. The CDR3 consists of 14 residues. Germline lookup yields CDR1 MNHEY and CDR2 SVGAGI. Trimming removed 2 bases from V and 2 bases from J, with 7 bases in between.

In its sample, this clone was seen a few times. The CDR3 here is CAISESLQGYNEQFF. As DNA, the CDR3 is TGTGCCATCAGTGAGTCCCTTCAGGGTTACAATGAGCAGTTCTTC. The chain couples TRBV10-3 to TRBJ2-1; D perhaps matches TRBD1 (5 bases). There are 15 residues in the CDR3. Germline loops: CDR1 ENHRY, CDR2 SYGVKD. V lost 0 bases and J 4 bases, leaving 10 bases between the germline ends.

The CDR3 region has the DNA TGCGCCAGCACCGGACAGGGGTGGAACACTGAAGCTTTCTTT. It translates to CASTGQGWNTEAFF. V usage is TRBV10-2 and J usage is TRBJ1-1; TRBD1 agrees at 9 bases. The V and J ends lost 7 bases and 1 base, in that order; junction bases with no gene match: 4. Germline V lookup: CDR1 WSHSY, CDR2 SAAADI. The CDR3 runs to 14 residues.

This sequence joins TRBV27 and TRBJ1-6; 7 nucleotides agree with TRBD1. Germline V CDR1 and CDR2: MNHEY, SMNVEV (reference sequence). The junction had 4 bases not matched to a gene; V was cut back by 7 bases and J by 7 bases. This CDR3 is 13 amino acids long. The CDR3 loop is CASMTGPNSPLHF. CDR3 coding DNA: TGTGCCAGCATGACAGGGCCGAATTCACCCCTCCACTTT.

The chain recombines TRBV27 with TRBJ2-1; 9 bases are shared with TRBD1. Germline loops: CDR1 MNHEY, CDR2 SMNVEV (reference sequence). J lost 2 bases, V lost 6 bases, and 5 bases had no gene match. The CDR3 consists of 15 residues. DNA for the CDR3: TGTGCCAGCAGGAAGGGACAGGGAACCTACAATGAGCAGTTCTTC. Amino acids: CASRKGQGTYNEQFF.

The V gene is TRBV11-3, the J gene TRBJ2-1, with 9 bases fitting TRBD2. The CDR3 contains 17 residues. Losses at the gene ends were 5 bases for V and 6 bases for J; bases not matched to a gene: 14. Germline V gene sequence: CDR1 SGHNT, CDR2 YENEEA. The CDR3 region has the DNA TGTGCCAGCAGCCGGAGGGAGGGAGGCGGGAGGGCCAATGAGCAGTTCTTC. It codes for CASSRREGGGRANEQFF.

With respect to this clone: Other DNA sequences in this specimen translate into the identical CDR3. The rearrangement uses TRBV30 and TRBJ1-1; TRBD1 might be the D (5 bases). The CDR3 contains 13 residues. V lost 2 bases and J 1 base, leaving 8 bases between the germline ends. The germline CDR1 and CDR2 sequences are GTSNPN and SVGIG (reference sequence). The CDR3 spells CAWSPQGNTEAFF. CDR3 in DNA: TGTGCCTGGAGTCCCCAGGGGAACACTGAAGCTTTCTTT.

This clone came up once. V and J are TRBV19 and TRBJ1-1, with D tentatively TRBD1 (6 bases). V was trimmed by 5 bases and J by 4 bases, leaving 14 bases between them. Germline CDR1 is LNHDA and CDR2 is SQIVND (reference sequence). The CDR3 covers 14 residues. The CDR3: CASSELEGGTEAFF. As DNA, the CDR3 is TGTGCCAGTAGTGAACTGGAAGGGGGCACTGAAGCTTTCTTT. Drawing the rest from reference TRBV19 and TRBJ1-1, the complete variable domain is DGGITQSPKYLFRKEGQNVTLSCEQNLNHDAMYWYRQDPGQGLRLIYYSQIVNDFQKGDIAEGYSVSREKKESFPLTVTSAQKNPTAFYLCASSELEGGTEAFFGQGTRLTVV.

This clone was seen a single time. The chain recombines TRBV7-2 with TRBJ2-1, with 8 positions matching TRBD1. Germline V CDR1 and CDR2: SGHTA, FQGNSA. V was pared by 5 bases and J by 5 bases, with 14 bases of the junction left unmatched. The CDR3 length is 17 residues. CDR3 protein: CASSLRQGKVGDNEQFF. CDR3 bases: TGTGCCAGCAGCCTCCGACAGGGGAAGGTTGGTGACAATGAGCAGTTCTTC.

The genes are TRBV5-1 and TRBJ2-1; D ambiguous. V was shortened by 0 bases and J by 0 bases, with 10 bases between the two germline ends. Germline lookup yields CDR1 SGHRS and CDR2 YFSETQ. This CDR3 spans 16 amino acids. The CDR3 protein is CASSLADLSSYNEQFF. The CDR3 DNA follows: TGCGCCAGCAGCTTGGCGGATTTGAGCTCCTACAATGAGCAGTTCTTC.

With regard to this clone: Different DNA sequences within this sample yield the same CDR3. The chain is built from TRBV9 and TRBJ1-3; unclear D gene. Trimming left V 3 bases short and J 0 bases short, with 7 bases between. Per the germline V gene, CDR1 is SGDLS and CDR2 is YYNGEE. This CDR3 has 14 amino acids. The CDR3 DNA follows: TGTGCCAGCAGCGCGCAGAGCTCTGGAAACACCATATATTTT. Its protein is CASSAQSSGNTIYF.

The chain has TRBV29-1 and TRBJ2-1; D is perhaps TRBD1 or TRBD2 (6 bases each). Germline lookup yields CDR1 SQVTM and CDR2 ANQGSEA. CDR3 length: 15 amino acids. The V gene lost 7 bases and the J gene lost 6 bases, with 22 bases spanning the gap. CDR3 residues: CSAVPGGSGANEQFF. CDR3 in DNA: TGCAGCGCCGTGCCCGGGGGCTCCGGAGCCAATGAGCAGTTCTTC.

The chain uses TRBV5-6 and TRBJ2-5; D not resolved. The V end was cut by 1 base, the J end by 2 bases, with 15 bases between. The germline V gene has CDR1 SGHDT and CDR2 YYEEEE. The CDR3 covers 16 residues. DNA for the CDR3: TGTGCCAGCAGCTTGTCCCCAGATTCCACTCAAGAGACCCAGTACTTC. Residues: CASSLSPDSTQETQYF.

This chain joins TRBV5-3 and TRBJ1-5; no firm D call. TRBV5-3 is an ORF; its function is uncertain. Trimming cost V 0 bases and J 7 bases, with 11 bases left between them. CDR3 size: 14 residues. The CDR3 protein is CARSLAYIGQPQHF. The CDR3 coding sequence is TGTGCCAGAAGCTTGGCGTACATCGGCCAGCCCCAGCATTTT.

The chain combines TRBV7-2 with TRBJ2-3; D gene uncertain. Germline V lookup: CDR1 SGHTA, CDR2 FQGNSA. The CDR3 extends over 15 amino acids. Trimming left V 1 base short and J 6 bases short, with 14 bases between. CDR3 residues: CASSLDKTIRDTQYF. The CDR3 DNA sequence: TGTGCCAGCAGCTTAGACAAAACGATTCGGGATACGCAGTATTTT.

The chain combines TRBV6-4 with TRBJ1-5; 7 positions agree with TRBD1. Germline CDR1 MRHNA, CDR2 SNTAGT. The CDR3 length is 15 residues. J was trimmed by 0 bases and V by 10 bases; bases with no gene match: 9. CDR3 sequence (DNA): TGTGCCACCGTCGCGGGACAGCTTAGCAATCAGCCCCAGCATTTT. Its translation: CATVAGQLSNQPQHF.

The chain has TRBV9 and TRBJ2-1; D is ambiguous. Trimming took 0 bases from V and 0 from J, leaving 7 bases between them. The CDR3 covers 15 residues. Germline V CDR1 and CDR2: SGDLS, YYNGEE. The CDR3: CASSVEPGSYNEQFF. In DNA, the CDR3 is TGTGCCAGCAGCGTAGAGCCAGGCTCCTACAATGAGCAGTTCTTC.

The rearrangement links TRBV28 to TRBJ1-2; the D gene is possibly TRBD1 (6 bases). The length of the CDR3 is 15 residues. In germline, CDR1 is MDHEN, CDR2 SYDVKM. The V and J ends lost 8 bases and 4 bases respectively, with 20 bases between them. CDR3 DNA: TGTGCCAGCCTCCCTGGACAGAGGGCTTTCTATGGCTACACCTTC. Translating it yields CASLPGQRAFYGYTF.

The V and J genes are TRBV28 and TRBJ2-2; D is possibly TRBD2 (5 bases). Trimming pared 6 bases from V and 7 bases from J, leaving 15 bases between. The CDR3 extends over 14 amino acids. CDR1 MDHEN and CDR2 SYDVKM come from the germline V gene. CDR3 sequence (DNA): TGTGCCAGCAGGTCCGGCCCCCGGGACGGGGAGCTGTTTTTT. Its protein is CASRSGPRDGELFF.

This chain connects TRBV7-8 to TRBJ2-1; TRBD2 agrees at 12 bases. V dropped 5 bases and J dropped 15; count of bases not matched to a gene: 11. Per germline, CDR1 SGHVS and CDR2 FQNEAQ. This CDR3 is built from 14 residues. The CDR3 here is CASSGGLAGKEVFF. Here the CDR3 DNA reads TGTGCCAGCAGCGGCGGACTAGCGGGAAAGGAGGTGTTCTTC.

The chain has TRBV10-3 and TRBJ1-2; perhaps TRBD1 as D (6 bases). Germline lookup yields CDR1 ENHRY and CDR2 SYGVKD. The CDR3 totals 15 residues. Trimming took off 0 bases at V and 5 bases at J, with 13 bases between the two ends. CDR3 residues: CAISESDSITYGYTF. In DNA, the CDR3 is TGTGCCATCAGTGAGTCGGACAGCATAACTTATGGCTACACCTTC.

This chain links TRBV30 with TRBJ2-5; D unclear. Germline CDR1 reads GTSNPN; CDR2 reads SVGIG (reference sequence). The CDR3 spans 13 residues. Trimming took off 6 bases at V and 5 bases at J, with 16 bases between the two ends. In nucleotides, the CDR3 is TGTGCCTGCCCTCGTCTTTCCGGGGAGACCCAGTACTTC. This encodes CACPRLSGETQYF.

The chain is built from TRBV28 and TRBJ2-2; D gene ambiguous. This CDR3 has 13 residues. Per germline, CDR1 MDHEN and CDR2 SYDVKM. Trimming shortened V by 10 bases and J by 0 bases, and 9 bases separated the two germline ends. Here the CDR3 reads CATNPANTGELFF. The CDR3, as DNA: TGTGCCACCAATCCGGCGAACACCGGGGAGCTGTTTTTT.

As regards this clone: This CDR3 is also generated by other DNA sequences in the sample. The rearrangement links TRBV7-2 to TRBJ2-6; perhaps TRBD2 as D (5 bases). The CDR3 runs to 13 residues. Germline loops: CDR1 SGHTA, CDR2 FQGNSA. V lost 11 bases, J lost 0 bases, and 8 bases lay in between. Here the CDR3 reads CASRGSGANVLTF. The CDR3, as DNA: TGTGCCTCACGGGGCTCTGGGGCCAACGTCCTGACTTTC.

This clone was seen only a few times. The chain joins TRBV14 to TRBJ2-3; no reliable D call. V was trimmed by 3 bases and J by 4 bases, leaving 5 bases between them. This CDR3 region has 12 residues. CDR1 and CDR2 from the germline V gene are SGHDN and FVKESK. As DNA, the CDR3 is TGTGCCAGCAGCCAGAACTCAGATACGCAGTATTTT. Its translation is CASSQNSDTQYF.